What follows are 27 T cell receptor beta chains derived from one specimen sequenced in a study of identical twins. TCRdb re-derived calls from the 5' RACE reads in MiXCR, one entry per CDR3 protein. This table holds 200,000 to 300,000 distinct CDR3 sequences, approximately 7.9% found once. The data also belong to a second study, concerning yellow fever vaccine responses in identical twins.

The sequenced sample consisted of CD8+ T cells sorted from blood. These TCRs come from a woman under 30 in good health.

The chain combines TRBV29-1 with TRBJ2-5; D is undetermined. The germline CDR1 and CDR2 sequences are SQVTM and ANQGSEA. Trimming pared 4 bases from V and 3 bases from J, leaving 15 bases between. CDR3 size: 14 residues. The CDR3 sequence is CSVGLDWNEETQYF. CDR3 bases: TGCAGCGTTGGGCTTGACTGGAATGAAGAGACCCAGTACTTC.

This clonotype has a count of ten or more. This chain uses TRBV11-2 with TRBJ2-1, with TRBD2 identical over 9 bases. V lost 10 bases, J lost 7 bases, and 14 bases stayed unmatched. The CDR3 is 15 amino acids. From germline, CDR1 is SGHAT and CDR2 FQNNGV. CDR3 loop: CATMGSGREGNEQFF. CDR3 bases: TGTGCCACCATGGGTAGCGGGAGAGAAGGGAATGAGCAGTTCTTC. The full variable domain, with the rest looked up from reference TRBV11-2 and TRBJ2-1, is EAGVAQSPRYKIIEKRQSVAFWCNPISGHATLYWYQQILGQGPKLLIQFQNNGVVDDSQLPKDRFSAERLKGVDSTLKIQPAKLEDSAVYLCATMGSGREGNEQFFGPGTRLTVL.

This clonotype was seen a handful of times. This chain joins TRBV6-1 and TRBJ1-5; D ambiguous. CDR1 and CDR2 from the germline V gene are MNHNS and SASEGT. The CDR3 runs 13 residues. V lost 8 bases, J lost 7 bases, and 15 bases lay in between. For the CDR3, the DNA is TGTGCCAGCGCAGCCCTCGCCAACCAGCCCCAGCATTTT. It is translated as CASAALANQPQHF.

This clonotype has ten or more counts. The chain links TRBV12-3 or TRBV12-4 to TRBJ2-2; 7 bases map to TRBD1. The trim removed 5 bases at V and 1 base at J, leaving 4 bases unmatched. The CDR3 totals 15 residues. The DNA for the CDR3 is TGTGCCAGCAGTCCTTGGACAGGGAACACCGGGGAGCTGTTTTTT. Translating it yields CASSPWTGNTGELFF.

The sample holds a few counts of this clonotype. The genes are TRBV5-5 and TRBJ2-7; the match to TRBD1 covers 8 bases. This CDR3 has 14 residues. Looked up from germline, CDR1 is SGHKS and CDR2 is YYEKEE (reference sequence). Trimming removed 4 bases from V and 0 bases from J; junction bases left unmatched: 3. The CDR3 loop reads CASSMTGVSYEQYV. The CDR3 region has the DNA TGTGCCAGCAGCATGACAGGGGTCTCCTACGAGCAGTACGTC.

Many counts were recorded for this clonotype. The chain uses TRBV15 and TRBJ1-5; D is perhaps TRBD1 (5 bases). V dropped 5 bases and J dropped 8 bases, with 19 bases sitting between them. Germline V CDR1 and CDR2: LNHNV, YYDKDF (reference sequence). The CDR3 sequence is 15 residues long. In nucleotides, the CDR3 is TGTGCCACCAGCCCGGGCACCGGGGGGGATGAGCCCCAGCATTTT. Encoded protein: CATSPGTGGDEPQHF.

This clonotype has a handful of counts. The rearrangement links TRBV20-1 to TRBJ2-1, with D perhaps matching TRBD2 (5 bases). Germline V gene lookup returns CDR1 DFQATT and CDR2 SNEGSKA (reference sequence). Deletions cut 6 bases from V and 6 bases from J, with 18 bases between. The CDR3 runs 14 residues. This chain's CDR3 is CSALTSGNINEQFF. The CDR3 region has the DNA TGCAGTGCCTTGACCAGCGGAAACATCAATGAGCAGTTCTTC.

The chain employs TRBV24-1 and TRBJ2-7, with TRBD2 matching 7 bases. This CDR3 spans 13 amino acids. Germline CDR1 KGHDR, CDR2 SFDVKD. J lost 1 base, V lost 6 bases, and 2 bases had no gene match. In nucleotides, the CDR3 is TGTGCCACCAGTCTAGCGGAGTCCTACGAGCAGTACTTC. This encodes CATSLAESYEQYF.

This clonotype has more than one count but fewer than ten. The rearrangement joins TRBV5-6 to TRBJ2-7, with D possibly matching TRBD1 (6 bases). The ends were cut back, 2 bases at V and 3 bases at J, with 12 bases in the middle. Germline V gene lookup returns CDR1 SGHDT and CDR2 YYEEEE. CDR3 length equals 14 residues. CDR3 amino acids: CASSLRDTYYEQYF. CDR3 sequence (DNA): TGTGCCAGCAGCTTACGGGACACCTACTACGAGCAGTACTTC.

The chain links TRBV5-1 to TRBJ2-3; 7 nucleotides match TRBD1. Losses at the gene ends were 4 bases for V and 1 base for J; bases not matched to a gene: 6. The CDR3 has 15 amino acids. Germline loops: CDR1 SGHRS, CDR2 YFSETQ. The CDR3 protein is CASSDDRDRTDTQYF. Here the CDR3 DNA reads TGCGCCAGCAGCGACGACAGGGATCGCACAGATACGCAGTATTTT.

This clonotype showed up just a few times. The chain is built from TRBV6-1 and TRBJ1-4; TRBD1 might be the D (6 bases). Between the trimmed V and J ends, which lost 4 bases and 8 bases, there was a span of 11 bases. The CDR3 totals 13 residues. The germline CDR1 and CDR2 sequences are MNHNS and SASEGT. CDR3 DNA sequence: TGTGCCAGCAGTGCGGGGGGGCGGGAAAAACTGTTTTTT. Encoded protein: CASSAGGREKLFF.

This clonotype has only a few counts. The chain carries TRBV20-1 and TRBJ2-1, with 8 bases aligning to TRBD2. V was pared by 6 bases and J by 10 bases, with 11 bases of the junction left unmatched. CDR3 size: 13 residues. Looked up from germline, CDR1 is DFQATT and CDR2 is SNEGSKA (reference sequence). CDR3 sequence reads: CSAIGTRLGEQFF. The CDR3 nucleotides read TGCAGTGCGATCGGGACTAGATTGGGCGAGCAGTTCTTC.

This clonotype came up a few times. The V gene is TRBV6-5, the J gene TRBJ1-1; 7 nucleotides line up with TRBD1. The V gene's germline CDR1 is MNHEY and CDR2 SVGAGI. Trimming at V came to 0 bases and at J to 1 base, leaving 2 bases not matched to a gene. The CDR3 is 15 amino acids. The CDR3: CASSYSGQTNTEAFF. CDR3 sequence (DNA): TGTGCCAGCAGTTACTCGGGACAGACGAACACTGAAGCTTTCTTT.

This sequence joins TRBV7-9 and TRBJ2-1, with 7 bases aligning to TRBD2. CDR3 length: 17 residues. Germline assignment: CDR1 SEHNR and CDR2 FQNEAQ (reference sequence). Unmatched junction bases numbered 15, after V lost 8 bases and J lost 2 bases. CDR3: CASGLTGSGIAYNEQFF. DNA of the CDR3: TGTGCCAGCGGATTGACGGGGAGCGGGATAGCCTACAATGAGCAGTTCTTC.

The chain carries TRBV29-1 and TRBJ2-1; the match to TRBD2 covers 12 bases. The CDR3 consists of 17 residues. Losses at the gene ends were 2 bases for V and 4 bases for J; bases not matched to a gene: 9. Germline-derived CDR1 and CDR2 are SQVTM and ANQGSEA. The CDR3 DNA follows: TGCAGCGTTGAATTTCAGACTAGCGGGAGTTATTACAATGAGCAGTTCTTC. It specifies CSVEFQTSGSYYNEQFF.

This clonotype was counted at least ten times. CDR3 sequence reads: CASSAGTGFETQYF. DNA for the CDR3: TGCGCCAGCAGCGCCGGGACAGGGTTTGAGACCCAGTACTTC. V and J are TRBV5-1 and TRBJ2-5, with 9 bases lining up with TRBD1. V lost 4 bases to trimming and J lost 5 bases; unmatched junction nucleotides: 6. Per germline, CDR1 SGHRS and CDR2 YFSETQ. The CDR3 is 14 amino acids.

This chain uses TRBV9 with TRBJ2-5, with TRBD2 matching over 7 bases. This CDR3 contains 15 residues. V was pared by 0 bases and J by 2 bases, with 4 bases of the junction left unmatched. Germline V lookup: CDR1 SGDLS, CDR2 YYNGEE. The CDR3 here is CASSVGDYPQETQYF. The CDR3 region has the DNA TGTGCCAGCAGCGTAGGGGACTACCCTCAAGAGACCCAGTACTTC. Combining the CDR3 with reference TRBV9 and TRBJ2-5 gives the whole variable domain DSGVTQTPKHLITATGQRVTLRCSPRSGDLSVYWYQQSLDQGLQFLIQYYNGEERAKGNILERFSAQQFPDLHSELNLSSLELGDSALYFCASSVGDYPQETQYFGPGTRLLVL.

This clonotype occurred a few times. The chain carries TRBV5-1 and TRBJ2-3, with D unclear. Germline V gene data show CDR1 as SGHRS and CDR2 as YFSETQ. Trimming took off 0 bases at V and 2 bases at J, with 16 bases between the two ends. The CDR3 spans 17 residues. CDR3 sequence: CASSLVAAMLFTDTQYF. The DNA of the CDR3 is TGCGCCAGCAGCTTGGTGGCGGCTATGCTCTTCACAGATACGCAGTATTTT.

This clonotype was observed many times. The chain joins TRBV5-5 to TRBJ2-7, with a possible D match to TRBD1 (6 bases). Looked up from germline, CDR1 is SGHKS and CDR2 is YYEKEE (reference sequence). Trimming cost V 4 bases and J 2 bases, with 19 bases left between them. The CDR3 covers 16 residues. The CDR3 DNA reads TGTGCCAGCAGCCTTACCCCCGGGACACCCACCTACGAGCAGTACGTC. This codes for CASSLTPGTPTYEQYV.

The chain couples TRBV2 to TRBJ2-1; 8 bases are shared with TRBD2. The CDR3 runs 16 residues. Germline assignment: CDR1 SNHLY and CDR2 FYNNEI. The V gene end was trimmed by 6 bases and the J gene end by 4 bases; junction bases not matched to a gene: 11. CDR3 region: CASSPGLADLYNEQFF. The CDR3 DNA is TGTGCCAGCAGCCCCGGACTAGCAGATCTTTACAATGAGCAGTTCTTC.

The V call is TRBV5-1, the J call TRBJ1-2; tentative D call: TRBD1 (6 bases). V lost 0 bases and J lost 6, with 12 bases in between. This CDR3 region has 14 residues. Germline V gives CDR1 SGHRS, CDR2 YFSETQ. CDR3 loop: CASSLETGNDGYTF. The DNA of the CDR3 is TGCGCCAGCAGCTTGGAAACAGGGAACGATGGCTACACCTTC.

This clonotype has only a few counts. The chain joins TRBV4-1 to TRBJ1-4; D is unresolved. This CDR3 is built from 15 residues. The ends were cut back, 5 bases at V and 8 bases at J, with 18 bases in the middle. Germline CDR1 and CDR2: MGHRA and YSYEKL. CDR3 loop: CASSGEPKADEKLFF. As DNA, the CDR3 is TGCGCCAGCAGCGGAGAGCCCAAAGCTGACGAAAAACTGTTTTTT.

This rearrangement joins TRBV6-2 or TRBV6-3 to TRBJ2-7; D not resolved. Germline CDR1 MNHEY, CDR2 SVGEGT. The CDR3 totals 14 residues. CDR3 sequence (DNA): TGTGCCAGCAGCTATACAGTGGGGTCCTCCGAGCAGTACGTC. This translates into CASSYTVGSSEQYV.

The gene calls are TRBV12-3 or TRBV12-4 and TRBJ2-1, with TRBD2 as a possible D gene (5 bases). V lost 3 bases and J lost 9, with 15 bases in between. The CDR3 sequence is 14 residues long. The CDR3 region is CASSLLASSGEQFF. The CDR3 DNA is TGTGCCAGCAGTTTGCTAGCTAGTTCCGGTGAGCAGTTCTTC.

Ten or more counts support this clonotype. This chain connects TRBV29-1 to TRBJ1-2; D is unclear. V shed 6 bases and J shed 4 bases, with 15 bases lying between them. This CDR3 has 13 residues. Germline values: CDR1 SQVTM, CDR2 ANQGSEA. DNA of the CDR3: TGCAGCGTGCCTCAGCAACTAGGCTATGGCTACACCTTC. It encodes CSVPQQLGYGYTF.

A few counts support this clonotype. The chain combines TRBV5-5 with TRBJ1-2; no firm D call. The CDR3 consists of 15 residues. CDR1 and CDR2 (germline): SGHKS, YYEKEE (reference sequence). V dropped 0 bases and J dropped 2 bases, with 11 bases sitting between them. The CDR3 reads CASSLDLGINYGYTF. Here the CDR3 DNA reads TGTGCCAGCAGCTTGGACCTAGGGATCAACTATGGCTACACCTTC.

Ten or more counts support this clonotype. The chain combines TRBV20-1 with TRBJ2-1, with 8 bases lining up with TRBD2. The germline CDR1 and CDR2 sequences are DFQATT and SNEGSKA (reference sequence). CDR3 length: 15 amino acids. V was pared by 2 bases and J by 5 bases, with 8 bases of the junction left unmatched. For the CDR3, the DNA is TGCAGTGCTAGATTGGCGCGGGAGGACAACAATGAGCAGTTCTTC. Its protein product is CSARLAREDNNEQFF.